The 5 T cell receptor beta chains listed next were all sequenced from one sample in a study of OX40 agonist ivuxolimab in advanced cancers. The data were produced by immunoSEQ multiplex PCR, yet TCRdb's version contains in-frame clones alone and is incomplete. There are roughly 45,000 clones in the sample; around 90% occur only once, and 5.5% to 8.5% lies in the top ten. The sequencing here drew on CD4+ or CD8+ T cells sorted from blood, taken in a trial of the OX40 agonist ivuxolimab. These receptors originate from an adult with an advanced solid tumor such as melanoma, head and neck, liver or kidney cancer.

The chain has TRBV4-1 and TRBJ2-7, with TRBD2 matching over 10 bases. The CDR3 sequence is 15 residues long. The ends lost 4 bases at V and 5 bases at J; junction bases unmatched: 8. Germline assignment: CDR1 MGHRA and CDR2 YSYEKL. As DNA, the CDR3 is TGCGCCAGCAGCCTCCATAGCGGGAGGCCTAACGAGCAGTACTTC. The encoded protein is CASSLHSGRPNEQYF.

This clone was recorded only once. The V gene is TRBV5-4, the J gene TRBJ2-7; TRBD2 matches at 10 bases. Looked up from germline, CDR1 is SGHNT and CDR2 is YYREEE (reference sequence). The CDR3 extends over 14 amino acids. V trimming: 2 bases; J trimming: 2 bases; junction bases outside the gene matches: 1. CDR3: CASSLAGGPYEQYF. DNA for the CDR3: TGTGCCAGCAGCTTAGCGGGGGGGCCCTACGAGCAGTACTTC.

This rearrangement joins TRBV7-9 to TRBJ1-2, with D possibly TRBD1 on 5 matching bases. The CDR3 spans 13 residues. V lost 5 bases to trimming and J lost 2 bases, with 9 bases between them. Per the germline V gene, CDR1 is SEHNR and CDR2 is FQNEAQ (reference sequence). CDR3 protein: CASSLGRNYGYTF. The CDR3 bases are TGTGCCAGCAGCCTGGGACGGAACTATGGCTACACCTTC.

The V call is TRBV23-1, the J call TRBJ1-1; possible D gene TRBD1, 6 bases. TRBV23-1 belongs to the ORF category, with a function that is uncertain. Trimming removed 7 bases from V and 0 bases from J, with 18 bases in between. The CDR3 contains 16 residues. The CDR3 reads CASICRQGGMNTEAFF. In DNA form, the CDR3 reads TGCGCCAGCATATGCCGCCAAGGGGGTATGAACACTGAAGCTTTCTTT.

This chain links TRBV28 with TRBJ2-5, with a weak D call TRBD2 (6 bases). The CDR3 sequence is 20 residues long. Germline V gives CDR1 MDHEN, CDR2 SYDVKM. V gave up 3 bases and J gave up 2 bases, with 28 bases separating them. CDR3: CASSLEGRGVVAVAQETQYF. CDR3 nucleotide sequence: TGTGCCAGCAGTTTGGAGGGGAGAGGGGTGGTGGCGGTGGCACAAGAGACCCAGTACTTC. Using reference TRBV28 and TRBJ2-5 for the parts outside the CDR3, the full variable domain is DVKVTQSSRYLVKRTGEKVFLECVQDMDHENMFWYRQDPGLGLRLIYFSYDVKMKEKGDIPEGYSVSREKKERFSLILESASTNQTSMYLCASSLEGRGVVAVAQETQYFGPGTRLLVL.